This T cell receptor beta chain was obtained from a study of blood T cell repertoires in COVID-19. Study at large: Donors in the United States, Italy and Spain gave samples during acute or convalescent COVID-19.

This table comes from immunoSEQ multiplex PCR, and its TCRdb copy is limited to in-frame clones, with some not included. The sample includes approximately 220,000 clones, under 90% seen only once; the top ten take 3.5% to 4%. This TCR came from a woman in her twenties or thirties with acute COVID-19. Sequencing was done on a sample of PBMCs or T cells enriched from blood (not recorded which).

For the CDR3, the DNA is TGTGCCAGCAGCGCGGAGGGGGGGTTCTATAATTCACCCCTCCACTTT. Protein: CASSAEGGFYNSPLHF. The chain joins TRBV7-8 to TRBJ1-6; a weak D match, TRBD1 (6 bases). The CDR3 is made up of 16 amino acids. Germline values: CDR1 SGHVS, CDR2 FQNEAQ. Trimming pared 5 bases from V and 3 bases from J, leaving 14 bases between.